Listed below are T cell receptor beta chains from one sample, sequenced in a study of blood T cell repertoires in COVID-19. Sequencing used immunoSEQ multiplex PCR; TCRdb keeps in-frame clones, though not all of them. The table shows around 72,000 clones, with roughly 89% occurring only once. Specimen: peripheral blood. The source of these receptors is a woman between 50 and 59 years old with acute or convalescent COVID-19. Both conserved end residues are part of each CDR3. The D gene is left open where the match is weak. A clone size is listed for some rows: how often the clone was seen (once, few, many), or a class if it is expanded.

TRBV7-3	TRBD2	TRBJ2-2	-	CASSLGTTRNRELFF	TGTGCCAGCAGCTTAGGGACTACCAGAAACCGGGAGCTGTTTTTT
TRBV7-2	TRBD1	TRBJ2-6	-	CASLRDRGRSGANVLTF	TGTGCCAGCCTGCGGGACAGGGGCAGAAGTGGGGCCAACGTCCTGACTTTC
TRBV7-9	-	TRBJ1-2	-	CASSLWDNKTF	TGTGCCAGCAGCTTATGGGACAACAAGACCTTC
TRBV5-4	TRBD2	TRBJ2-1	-	CASSLGTSGSSYNEQFF	TGTGCCAGCAGCTTGGGGACTAGCGGGAGCTCCTACAATGAGCAGTTCTTC
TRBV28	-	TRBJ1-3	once	CASSPMLGGNTIYF	TGTGCCAGCAGTCCCATGCTAGGCGGAAACACCATATATTTT
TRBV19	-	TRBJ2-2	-	CASRTRSRSGELFF	TGTGCCAGTAGGACGCGTTCTCGGAGCGGGGAGCTGTTTTTT
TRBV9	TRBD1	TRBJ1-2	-	CASSGTGANYGYTF	TGTGCCAGCAGCGGGACAGGGGCTAACTATGGCTACACCTTC
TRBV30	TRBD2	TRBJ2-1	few	CAWGTSGEEQFF	TGTGCCTGGGGGACTAGCGGGGAGGAGCAGTTCTTC
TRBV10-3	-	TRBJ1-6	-	CAISAGNSPLHF	TGTGCCATCAGTGCGGGGAATTCACCCCTCCACTTT
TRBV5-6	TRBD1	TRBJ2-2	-	CASSSEDRVRSGELFF	TGTGCCAGCAGCTCAGAGGACAGGGTCCGATCCGGGGAGCTGTTTTTT
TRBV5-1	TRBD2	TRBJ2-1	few	CASSSRDYLNLDLNEQFF	TGCGCCAGCAGCTCCCGGGACTACCTTAATCTGGATCTCAATGAGCAGTTCTTC
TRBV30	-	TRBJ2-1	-	CAWTSSFNEQFF	TGTGCCTGGACAAGCTCTTTTAATGAGCAGTTCTTC
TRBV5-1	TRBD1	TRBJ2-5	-	CASSSLGTGGETQYF	TGCGCCAGCAGCTCCCTAGGGACAGGCGGGGAGACCCAGTACTTC
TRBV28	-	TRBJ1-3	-	CASSTPQGSGNTIYF	TGTGCCAGCAGTACCCCGCAGGGGTCTGGAAACACCATATATTTT
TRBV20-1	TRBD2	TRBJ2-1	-	CSASPSGNEQFF	TGCAGTGCCAGTCCTAGCGGGAATGAGCAGTTCTTC
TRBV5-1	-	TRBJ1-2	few	CASSPPSEGNYGYTF	TGCGCCAGCAGCCCCCCCTCGGAGGGTAACTATGGCTACACCTTC
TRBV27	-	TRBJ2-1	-	CASSHGELHEQFF	TGTGCCAGCAGTCACGGAGAGCTTCATGAGCAGTTCTTC
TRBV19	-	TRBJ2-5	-	CASRSGGRVWGQETQYF	TGTGCCAGTCGATCGGGTGGCAGGGTGTGGGGCCAAGAGACCCAGTACTTC
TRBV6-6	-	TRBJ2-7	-	CASLGSRGGRGEQYF	TGTGCCAGCTTGGGTTCGAGGGGGGGGCGCGGCGAGCAGTACTTC
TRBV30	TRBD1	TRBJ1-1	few	CAWSAGTGLSEAFF	TGTGCCTGGAGCGCCGGGACAGGGTTGTCAGAAGCTTTCTTT
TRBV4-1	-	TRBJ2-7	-	CASSPAGGEYEQYF	TGCGCCAGCAGCCCCGCCGGCGGGGAATACGAGCAGTACTTC
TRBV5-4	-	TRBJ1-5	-	CASSLGGQLDQPQHF	TGTGCCAGCAGCTTGGGTGGACAGCTAGATCAGCCCCAGCATTTT
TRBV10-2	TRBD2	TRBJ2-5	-	CASGGTSGGEQETQYF	TGCGCCAGCGGGGGGACTAGCGGGGGAGAACAAGAGACCCAGTACTTC
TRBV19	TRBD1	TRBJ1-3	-	CASMRTGGGGNTIYF	TGTGCCAGTATGAGGACAGGGGGAGGAGGAAACACCATATATTTT
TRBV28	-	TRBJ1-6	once	CASTIGGGGSYNSPLHF	TGTGCCAGCACCATTGGGGGGGGTGGTTCCTATAATTCACCCCTCCACTTT
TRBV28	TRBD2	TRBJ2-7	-	CASSFEAGGPYEQYF	TGTGCCAGCAGTTTCGAAGCGGGAGGGCCCTACGAGCAGTACTTC
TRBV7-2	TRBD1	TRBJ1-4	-	CASSLDAGGEKLFF	TGTGCCAGCAGCTTAGACGCAGGGGGGGAAAAACTGTTTTTT
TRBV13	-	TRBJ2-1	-	CASSSGGGEQFF	TGTGCCAGCAGCTCAGGGGGAGGTGAGCAGTTCTTC
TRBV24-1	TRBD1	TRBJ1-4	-	CATSEWDRVSGNEKLFF	TGTGCCACCAGTGAATGGGACAGGGTTTCCGGTAATGAAAAACTGTTTTTT
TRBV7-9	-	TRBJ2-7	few	CASSPTSDEQYF	TGTGCCAGCAGCCCGACATCGGACGAGCAGTACTTC
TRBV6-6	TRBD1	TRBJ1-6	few	CASSYAIGTDNSPLHF	TGTGCCAGCAGTTACGCAATCGGGACAGATAATTCACCCCTCCACTTT
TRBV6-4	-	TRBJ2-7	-	CASSSLAGNEQYF	TGTGCCAGCAGCTCTTTGGCGGGGAACGAGCAGTACTTC